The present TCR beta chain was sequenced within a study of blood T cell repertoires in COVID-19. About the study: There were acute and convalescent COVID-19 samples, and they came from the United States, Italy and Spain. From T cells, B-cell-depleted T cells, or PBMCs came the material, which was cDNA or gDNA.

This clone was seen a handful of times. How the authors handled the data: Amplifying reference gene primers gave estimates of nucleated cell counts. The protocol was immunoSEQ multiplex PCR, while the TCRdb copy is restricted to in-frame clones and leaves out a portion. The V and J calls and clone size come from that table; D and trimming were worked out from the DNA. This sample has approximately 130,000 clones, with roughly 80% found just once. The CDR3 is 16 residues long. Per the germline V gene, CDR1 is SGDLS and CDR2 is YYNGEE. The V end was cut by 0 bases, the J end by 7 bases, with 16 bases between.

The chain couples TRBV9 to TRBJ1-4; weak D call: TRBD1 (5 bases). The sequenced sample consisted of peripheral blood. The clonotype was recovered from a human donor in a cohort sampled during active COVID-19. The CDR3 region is CASSVAREGLVEKLFF. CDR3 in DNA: TGTGCCAGCAGCGTAGCCCGGGAGGGGTTGGTTGAAAAACTGTTTTTT.